This T cell receptor (beta chain) was recorded in a study of CD8 T cells in Susac syndrome. When the RNA was reverse transcribed, random hexamers were used with an input of about 0.5 to 1 ug. MiXCR, applied by TCRdb to the immunoSEQ multiplex PCR reads, yields one record per CDR3 protein. The data hold 100,000 or so distinct CDR3 sequences, with 80% to 95% observed a single time. The CDR3 sequence is 16 residues long. V lost 3 bases to trimming and J lost 4 bases; unmatched junction nucleotides: 4. Germline V gene lookup returns CDR1 LGHDT and CDR2 YNNKEL (reference sequence). This receptor was taken from a human donor in good health. Input material: CD4+ T cells from PBMCs. The chain couples TRBV3-1 to TRBJ2-3; 13 bases are shared with TRBD2. CDR3 loop: CASSQWTSGSSDTQYF. The CDR3 region has the DNA TGTGCCAGCAGCCAGTGGACTAGCGGGAGCTCAGATACGCAGTATTTT.